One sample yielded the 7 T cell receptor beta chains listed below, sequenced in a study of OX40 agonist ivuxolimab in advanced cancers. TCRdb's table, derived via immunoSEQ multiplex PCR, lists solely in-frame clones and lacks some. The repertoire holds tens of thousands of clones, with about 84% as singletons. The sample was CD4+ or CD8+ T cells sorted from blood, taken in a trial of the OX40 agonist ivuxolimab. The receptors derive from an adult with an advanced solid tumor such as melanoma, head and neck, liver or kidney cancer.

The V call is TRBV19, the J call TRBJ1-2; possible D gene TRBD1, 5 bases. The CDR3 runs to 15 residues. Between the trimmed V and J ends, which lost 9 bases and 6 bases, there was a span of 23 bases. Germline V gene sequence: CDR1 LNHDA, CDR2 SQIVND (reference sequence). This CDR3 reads CASLEPQENPHGYTF. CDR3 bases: TGTGCCAGCTTAGAACCACAGGAAAATCCCCATGGCTACACCTTC.

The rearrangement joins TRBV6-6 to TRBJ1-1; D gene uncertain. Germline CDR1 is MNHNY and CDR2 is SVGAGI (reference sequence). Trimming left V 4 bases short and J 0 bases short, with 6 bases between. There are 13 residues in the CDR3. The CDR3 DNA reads TGTGCCAGCAGTTCGGGGATGAACACTGAAGCTTTCTTT. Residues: CASSSGMNTEAFF.

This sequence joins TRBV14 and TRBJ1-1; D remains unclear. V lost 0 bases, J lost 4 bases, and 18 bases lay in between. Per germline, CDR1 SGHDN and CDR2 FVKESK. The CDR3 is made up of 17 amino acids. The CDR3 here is CASSQDGVTPSGTEAFF. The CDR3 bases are TGTGCCAGCAGCCAAGATGGGGTCACGCCTTCGGGCACTGAAGCTTTCTTT.

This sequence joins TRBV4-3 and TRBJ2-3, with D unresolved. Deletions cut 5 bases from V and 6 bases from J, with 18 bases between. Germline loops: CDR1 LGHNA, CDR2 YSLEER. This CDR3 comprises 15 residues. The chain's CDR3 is CASSSSYMARDTQYF. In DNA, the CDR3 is TGCGCCAGCAGCTCATCCTACATGGCAAGGGATACGCAGTATTTT.

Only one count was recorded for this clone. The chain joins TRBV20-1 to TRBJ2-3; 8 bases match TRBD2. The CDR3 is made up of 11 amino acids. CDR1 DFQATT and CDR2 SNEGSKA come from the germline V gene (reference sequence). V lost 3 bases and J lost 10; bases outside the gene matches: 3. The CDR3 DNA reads TGCAGTGCTAGTGACGGGAGGGCGCAGTATTTT. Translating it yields CSASDGRAQYF.

CDR3 coding DNA: TGTGCCAGTAGTAGGCTGGACAGTGGCAATCAGCCCCAGCATTTT. Translated: CASSRLDSGNQPQHF. V usage is TRBV19 and J usage is TRBJ1-5, with D possibly being TRBD1 (6 bases). Trimming shortened V by 4 bases and J by 2 bases, and 12 bases separated the two germline ends. The CDR3 totals 15 residues. The V gene's germline CDR1 is LNHDA and CDR2 SQIVND (reference sequence). The full variable domain, its missing parts supplied by reference TRBV19 and TRBJ1-5, is DGGITQSPKYLFRKEGQNVTLSCEQNLNHDAMYWYRQDPGQGLRLIYYSQIVNDFQKGDIAEGYSVSREKKESFPLTVTSAQKNPTAFYLCASSRLDSGNQPQHFGDGTRLSIL.

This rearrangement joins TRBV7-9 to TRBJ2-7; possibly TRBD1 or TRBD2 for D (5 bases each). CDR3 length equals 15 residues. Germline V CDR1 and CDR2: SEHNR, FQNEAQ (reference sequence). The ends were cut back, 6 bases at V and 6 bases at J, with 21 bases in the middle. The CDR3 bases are TGTGCCAGCAGTTCCGGGACGGTGATTTTGTCCGAGCAGTACTTC. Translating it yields CASSSGTVILSEQYF.